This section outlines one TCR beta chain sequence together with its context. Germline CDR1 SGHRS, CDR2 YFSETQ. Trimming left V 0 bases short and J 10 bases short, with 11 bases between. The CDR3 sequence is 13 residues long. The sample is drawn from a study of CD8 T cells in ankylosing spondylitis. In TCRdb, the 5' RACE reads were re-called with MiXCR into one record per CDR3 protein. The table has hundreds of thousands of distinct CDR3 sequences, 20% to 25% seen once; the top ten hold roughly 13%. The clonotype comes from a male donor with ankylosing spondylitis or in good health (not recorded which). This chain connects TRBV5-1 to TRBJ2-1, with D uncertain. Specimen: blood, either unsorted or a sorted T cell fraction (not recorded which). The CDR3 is CASSLVSPQEQFF. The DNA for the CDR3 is TGCGCCAGCAGCTTGGTCAGCCCACAGGAGCAGTTCTTC.